This T cell receptor (beta chain) comes out of a study of blood T cell repertoires in COVID-19. About the research overall: COVID-19 samples from acute and convalescent phases originated in the United States, Italy and Spain. The analysed material was cDNA or gDNA that came from T cells, B-cell-depleted T cells, or PBMCs.

CDR3 length equals 15 residues. CDR1 is SGHNT and CDR2 is YENEEA in the germline V gene. V dropped 5 bases and J dropped 8 bases, with 19 bases sitting between them. In the original processing: Amplification of reference gene primers was used by the study to estimate nucleated cell counts. Repertoires were generated with immunoSEQ multiplex PCR, while TCRdb's copy carries only in-frame clones and drops some. That table gives V, J and clone size, and the DNA gave D and trimming. The table shows approximately 90,000 clones, with around 90% occurring only once. The sample consisted of peripheral blood. The sequence came from a woman in her 70s with acute or convalescent COVID-19. The genes are TRBV11-3 and TRBJ2-1; a weak D match, TRBD2 (5 bases). As DNA, the CDR3 is TGTGCCAGCAGCCCACGGGGTAGCCTAGACCATGAGCAGTTCTTC. Residues: CASSPRGSLDHEQFF.